The rows below give T cell receptor beta chains drawn from one sample of a study of blood T cells in healthy people across ages. TCRdb analysed the 5' RACE reads with MiXCR anew, one entry per CDR3 protein. The data show around 580,000 distinct CDR3 sequences, around half seen once. Sequences were obtained from blood. These receptors originate from a man aged 80 or over in good health. The CDR3 runs from the conserved cysteine through the conserved F or W. Fields, in order: clone size, V gene, J gene, D gene, CDR3 protein, CDR3 DNA. D genes are given only for firm matches. Only some rows state a clone size, as once, few, many or a class for expanded clones.

-	TRBV24-1	TRBJ2-7	-	CATSEHQTPENYEQYF	TGTGCCACCAGTGAGCACCAGACACCTGAGAACTACGAGCAGTACTTC
-	TRBV7-2	TRBJ2-3	TRBD2	CASSSTRLAGGGADTQYF	TGTGCCAGCAGCTCTACTCGACTAGCGGGAGGCGGGGCAGATACGCAGTATTTT
few	TRBV6-6	TRBJ1-2	TRBD1	CASSPTDRSGYTF	TGTGCCAGCAGTCCCACGGACAGGTCTGGCTACACCTTC
once	TRBV12-3/TRBV12-4	TRBJ2-3	TRBD2	CASRLGLAGAGTDTQYF	TGTGCCAGCAGATTAGGACTAGCGGGAGCGGGCACAGATACGCAGTATTTT
few	TRBV7-2	TRBJ2-1	TRBD2	CASSLALAGALGNEQFF	TGTGCCAGCAGCTTAGCTCTAGCGGGAGCTCTGGGCAATGAGCAGTTCTTC
few	TRBV7-2	TRBJ1-2	TRBD1	CASSLQGQGDSNYGYTF	TGTGCCAGCAGCTTACAGGGACAGGGGGACTCTAACTATGGCTACACCTTC
-	TRBV15	TRBJ2-1	TRBD2	CATSRDRGERPFF	TGTGCCACCAGCAGAGATCGGGGGGAGAGGCCGTTCTTC
-	TRBV4-3	TRBJ1-1	TRBD1	CASSQVGGTVNTEAFF	TGCGCCAGCAGCCAAGTAGGGGGGACAGTAAACACTGAAGCTTTCTTT
-	TRBV6-2/TRBV6-3	TRBJ2-3	-	CASTQALWSTDTQYF	TGTGCCAGCACCCAGGCCCTGTGGAGCACAGATACGCAGTATTTT
-	TRBV3-1	TRBJ2-7	-	CASSQPDRTYEQYF	TGTGCCAGCAGCCAACCTGATAGAACCTACGAGCAGTACTTC
-	TRBV9	TRBJ2-5	TRBD2	CASSARLAGSQETQYF	TGTGCCAGCAGCGCCAGACTAGCGGGGAGCCAAGAGACCCAGTACTTC
few	TRBV5-6	TRBJ1-6	TRBD1	CASSGETGGKNSPLHF	TGTGCCAGCAGCGGCGAGACAGGGGGCAAGAATTCACCCCTCCACTTT
few	TRBV18	TRBJ2-1	TRBD2	CASSPISGDYNEQFF	TGTGCCAGCTCACCAATTAGCGGGGACTACAATGAGCAGTTCTTC
-	TRBV7-3	TRBJ1-6	TRBD1	CASSLHPGQQETHNSPLHF	TGTGCCAGCAGCTTGCACCCGGGACAGCAAGAGACCCATAATTCACCCCTCCACTTT
few	TRBV20-1	TRBJ2-1	-	CSAPRGGTYNEQFF	TGCAGTGCGCCCCGGGGTGGAACCTACAATGAGCAGTTCTTC
-	TRBV12-3/TRBV12-4	TRBJ2-7	TRBD1	CASSLRTGESSYEQYF	TGTGCCAGCAGCCTTAGGACAGGGGAGAGCTCCTACGAGCAGTACTTC
once	TRBV6-2/TRBV6-3	TRBJ1-2	TRBD1	CASSPAGQGRLGYTF	TGTGCCAGCAGCCCAGCAGGACAGGGGAGACTTGGCTACACCTTC
few	TRBV7-2	TRBJ2-7	-	CASSGQTASSYNEQYF	TGTGCCAGCAGCGGACAGACAGCCAGCTCCTACAATGAGCAGTACTTC
once	TRBV7-2	TRBJ1-4	-	CASSLVGQKGEKLFF	TGTGCCAGCAGCTTGGTTGGCCAAAAGGGGGAAAAACTGTTTTTT
few	TRBV11-2	TRBJ2-5	-	CASSRGPPQETQYF	TGTGCCAGCAGCCGGGGACCGCCTCAAGAGACCCAGTACTTC
few	TRBV20-1	TRBJ2-1	TRBD1	CSVTIQGAGSYNEQFF	TGCAGTGTTACTATACAGGGGGCAGGTTCCTACAATGAGCAGTTCTTC
few	TRBV27	TRBJ1-2	-	CASSLGQGQGYTF	TGTGCCAGCAGTTTAGGGCAGGGGCAAGGCTACACCTTC
few	TRBV12-3/TRBV12-4	TRBJ1-1	TRBD1	CASRPQGARWDTEAFF	TGTGCCAGCAGACCACAGGGGGCCAGATGGGACACTGAAGCTTTCTTT
few	TRBV6-5	TRBJ1-6	-	CASSYARTIGSPLHF	TGTGCCAGCAGTTACGCGAGAACTATTGGTTCACCCCTCCACTTT
-	TRBV20-1	TRBJ2-2	TRBD1	CSARPPGQENTGELFF	TGCAGTGCTAGACCCCCGGGACAGGAGAACACCGGGGAGCTGTTTTTT
-	TRBV6-6	TRBJ2-7	TRBD1	CASNEQQGRTSSYEQYF	TGTGCCAGCAACGAACAACAGGGGCGGACCAGCTCCTACGAGCAGTACTTC
few	TRBV24-1	TRBJ2-3	TRBD1	CATSDSRTGAGTQYF	TGTGCCACCAGTGATTCCCGGACAGGGGCCGGTACGCAGTATTTT
-	TRBV11-2	TRBJ2-5	-	CASSPMGTGRQETQYF	TGTGCCAGCAGCCCAATGGGTACAGGAAGACAAGAGACCCAGTACTTC
-	TRBV12-3/TRBV12-4	TRBJ2-3	-	CASSGQARTPFTDTRYF	TGTGCCAGCAGTGGGCAAGCTAGGACTCCATTCACAGATACGCGGTATTTT
-	TRBV6-1	TRBJ2-7	TRBD1	CASGPGQNSYEQYF	TGTGCCAGCGGCCCGGGACAGAACTCCTACGAGCAGTACTTC
-	TRBV12-3/TRBV12-4	TRBJ1-1	-	CANSQDVNTEAFF	TGTGCCAACAGCCAGGACGTGAACACTGAAGCTTTCTTT
-	TRBV2	TRBJ2-5	TRBD1	CASTYRGLGETQYF	TGTGCCAGCACCTATAGGGGGCTTGGAGAGACCCAGTACTTC
-	TRBV5-1	TRBJ2-7	-	CASSLSETVIYEQYF	TGCGCCAGCAGCTTGAGCGAGACAGTAATCTACGAGCAGTACTTC
few	TRBV28	TRBJ2-1	-	CASTRRRAWNEQFF	TGTGCCAGCACCCGACGGAGGGCCTGGAATGAGCAGTTCTTC
-	TRBV6-1	TRBJ1-2	-	CASKTATNYGYTF	TGTGCCAGCAAGACAGCAACTAACTATGGCTACACCTTC
-	TRBV28	TRBJ2-7	-	CASSPREKTVLISYEQYF	TGTGCCAGCAGTCCCAGAGAAAAGACAGTTCTCATCTCCTACGAGCAGTACTTC
-	TRBV20-1	TRBJ2-3	TRBD2	CSASEASGRGDTQYF	TGCAGTGCTAGTGAGGCTAGCGGGAGAGGGGATACGCAGTATTTT
-	TRBV4-1	TRBJ2-3	TRBD2	CASSLTSGGRDTQYF	TGCGCCAGCAGCCTTACTAGCGGGGGGAGAGATACGCAGTATTTT
-	TRBV7-2	TRBJ1-5	-	CASSQSNQPQHF	TGTGCCAGCAGCCAATCCAATCAGCCCCAGCATTTT
many	TRBV6-1	TRBJ2-3	TRBD2	CASSGTSGGLTDTQYF	TGTGCCAGCAGTGGGACTAGCGGGGGCCTCACAGATACGCAGTATTTT
few	TRBV4-3	TRBJ2-7	TRBD2	CASSLTSGGNYEQYF	TGCGCCAGCAGCCTCACTAGCGGGGGAAACTACGAGCAGTACTTC
-	TRBV20-1	TRBJ1-4	-	CSAPGRGEKLFF	TGCAGTGCCCCTGGGCGCGGTGAAAAACTGTTTTTT
-	TRBV6-2/TRBV6-3	TRBJ2-5	-	CASSYPGGRETQYF	TGTGCCAGCAGTTACCCGGGGGGCAGAGAGACCCAGTACTTC
-	TRBV12-3/TRBV12-4	TRBJ2-2	TRBD1	CASRPGQGRSGELFF	TGTGCCAGCAGGCCCGGACAGGGGAGGTCCGGGGAGCTGTTTTTT
-	TRBV29-1	TRBJ1-1	-	CSVAEVGDTEAFF	TGCAGCGTCGCAGAGGTTGGGGACACTGAAGCTTTCTTT
-	TRBV20-1	TRBJ2-5	TRBD2	CSATGSGGVETQYF	TGCAGTGCCACGGGTAGCGGGGGGGTAGAGACCCAGTACTTC
-	TRBV7-3	TRBJ2-1	-	CASSSNPKSTQFF	TGTGCCAGCAGCTCAAACCCCAAATCCACGCAGTTCTTC
many	TRBV15	TRBJ2-1	-	CATSRYNEQFF	TGTGCCACCAGCAGGTACAATGAGCAGTTCTTC
few	TRBV5-8	TRBJ2-3	-	CASRRTGSCTDTQYF	TGTGCCAGCAGGCGAACAGGGAGCTGCACAGATACGCAGTATTTT
-	TRBV18	TRBJ2-7	-	CASSPPLEGEQYF	TGTGCCAGCTCACCACCCTTGGAGGGGGAGCAGTACTTC
-	TRBV7-9	TRBJ2-2	-	CASTLPQATGELFF	TGTGCCAGCACCTTGCCCCAGGCTACCGGGGAGCTGTTTTTT
-	TRBV11-1	TRBJ2-1	-	CASSLEMNEQFF	TGTGCCAGCAGCTTAGAGATGAATGAGCAGTTCTTC
-	TRBV7-3	TRBJ2-5	TRBD2	CASSLGPSGSGQETQYF	TGTGCCAGCAGCTTAGGTCCCAGCGGGAGCGGGCAAGAGACCCAGTACTTC
-	TRBV5-5	TRBJ2-7	-	CASSLTPTGSSYEQYF	TGTGCCAGCAGCTTGACCCCTACAGGGAGCTCCTACGAGCAGTACTTC